This TCR beta chain emerged from a study of T cells after yellow fever vaccination. Points from the study as a whole: In FACS-sorted repertoires, abundant clonotypes from the bulk population could appear as contaminants. The secondary T-cell response peaked on day 5, not day 15, but was weaker. Post-booster repertoires contained most primary-vaccination clones again (96% CD4, approximately 86% CD8).

In making TCR cDNA, 5'RACE template switching added a universal primer site and UMIs to it. TCRdb itself ran the 5' RACE reads through MiXCR, one entry per CDR3 protein. The sample has 140,000 to 150,000 distinct CDR3 sequences, approximately 6.6% seen once. Many counts were recorded for this clonotype. Antigen specificity is unknown. Trimming removed 1 base from V and 7 bases from J, with 16 bases in between. Germline CDR1 reads LGHNA; CDR2 reads YSLEER. This CDR3 comprises 16 residues. The sequenced sample was CD4+ T cells sorted from PBMCs, obtained 10 days after the yellow fever booster vaccination. This receptor was taken from a man in his thirties or forties who received the YFV17D yellow fever vaccine. The chain has TRBV4-3 and TRBJ1-4, with TRBD1 as a possible D gene (5 bases). The CDR3 DNA is TGCGCCAGCAGCCAAGTCTGGGGGGGATCCCCTGAAAAACTGTTTTTT. Translated: CASSQVWGGSPEKLFF.